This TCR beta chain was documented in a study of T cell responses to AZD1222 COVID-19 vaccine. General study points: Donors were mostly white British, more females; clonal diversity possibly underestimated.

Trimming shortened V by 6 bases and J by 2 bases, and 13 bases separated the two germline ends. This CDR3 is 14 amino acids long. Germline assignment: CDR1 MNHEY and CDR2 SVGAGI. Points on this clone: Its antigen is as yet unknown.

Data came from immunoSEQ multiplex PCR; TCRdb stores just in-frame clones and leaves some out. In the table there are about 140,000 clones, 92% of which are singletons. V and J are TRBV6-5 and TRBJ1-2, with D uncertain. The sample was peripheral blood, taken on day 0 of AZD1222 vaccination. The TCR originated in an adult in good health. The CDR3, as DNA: TGTGCCAGCAGCCCCGGGCCCTTAAACTATGGCTACACCTTC. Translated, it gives CASSPGPLNYGYTF.